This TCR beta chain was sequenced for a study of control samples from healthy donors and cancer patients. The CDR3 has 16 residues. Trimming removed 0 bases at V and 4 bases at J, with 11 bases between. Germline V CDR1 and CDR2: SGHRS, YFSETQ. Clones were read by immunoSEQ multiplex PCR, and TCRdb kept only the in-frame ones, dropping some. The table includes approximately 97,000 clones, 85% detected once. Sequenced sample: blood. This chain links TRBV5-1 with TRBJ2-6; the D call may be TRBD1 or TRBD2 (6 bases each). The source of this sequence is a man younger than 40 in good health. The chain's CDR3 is CASSLAGGSGANVLTF. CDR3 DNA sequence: TGCGCCAGCAGCTTGGCCGGGGGCTCCGGGGCCAACGTCCTGACTTTC.